The 2 T cell receptor beta chains below were found in one sample sequenced in a study of vaccination and CD4 T cells after COVID-19. For these receptors, no antigen is known. The sample's treatment: approximately nine-day PBMC culture with coronavirus spike peptide pools or control peptides (ViraFEST assay). Sequencing of cultured CD4+ T cell DNA used the Oncomine TCR Beta short-read assay. Each CDR3 protein is one row after TCRdb ran MiXCR on the PCR reads. The repertoire holds some 9,500 distinct CDR3 sequences, with around 37% as singletons. The specimen sequenced was CD4+ T cells from blood, cultured in vitro. The receptor source for this set is a human donor who had recovered from COVID-19.

This clonotype occurred a few times. Its ends do not fully match the called genes, so a read error is possible. The chain links TRBV5-1 to TRBJ1-4, with 7 bases matching TRBD1. This CDR3 has 16 residues. The V gene's germline CDR1 is SGHRS and CDR2 YFSETQ. CDR3 loop: CASSLAQGGVNEKLFF. The CDR3 DNA is TGCGCCAGCAGCTTGGCCCAGGGGGGAGTAAATGAAAAATTGTTTTTT. The full variable domain, completed using reference TRBV5-1 and TRBJ1-4, is KAGVTQTPRYLIKTRGQQVTLSCSPISGHRSVSWYQQTPGQGLQFLFEYFSETQRNKGNFPGRFSGRQFSNSRSEMNVSTLELGDSALYLCASSLAQGGVNEKLFFGSGTQLSVL.

The rearrangement uses TRBV3-1 and TRBJ2-7; a possible D gene is TRBD1 (7 bases). The CDR3 sequence is 15 residues long. Germline CDR1 reads LGHDT; CDR2 reads YNNKEL (reference sequence). The V end was cut by 3 bases, the J end by 3 bases, with 15 bases between. This CDR3 is CASSQTGTAGYEQYF. CDR3 bases: TGTGCCAGCAGCCAGACAGGGACAGCGGGCTACGAGCAGTACTTC.